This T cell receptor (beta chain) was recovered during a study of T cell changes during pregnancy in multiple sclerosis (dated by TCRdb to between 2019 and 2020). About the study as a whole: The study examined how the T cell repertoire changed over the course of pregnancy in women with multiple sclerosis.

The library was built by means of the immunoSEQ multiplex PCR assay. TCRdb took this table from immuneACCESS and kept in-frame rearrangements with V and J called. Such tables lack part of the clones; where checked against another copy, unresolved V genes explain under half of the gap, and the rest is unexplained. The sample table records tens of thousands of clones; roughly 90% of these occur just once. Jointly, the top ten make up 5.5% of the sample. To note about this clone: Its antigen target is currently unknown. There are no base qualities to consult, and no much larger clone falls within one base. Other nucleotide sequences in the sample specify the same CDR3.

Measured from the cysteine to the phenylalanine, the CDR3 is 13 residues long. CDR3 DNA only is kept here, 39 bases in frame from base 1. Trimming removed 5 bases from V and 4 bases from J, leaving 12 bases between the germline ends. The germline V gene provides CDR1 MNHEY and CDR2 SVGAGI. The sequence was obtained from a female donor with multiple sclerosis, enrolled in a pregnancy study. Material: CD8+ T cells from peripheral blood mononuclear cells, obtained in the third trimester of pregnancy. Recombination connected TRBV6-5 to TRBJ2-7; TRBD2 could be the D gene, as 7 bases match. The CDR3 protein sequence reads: CASSPGGGYEQYF. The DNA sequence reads TGTGCCAGCAGTCCGGGGGGCGGGTACGAGCAGTACTTC.